Sequencing of this T cell receptor beta chain was carried out in a study of blood T cell repertoires in COVID-19. Study in general: Italy, Spain and the United States were the sources of the convalescent and acute COVID-19 samples. In each case, the material was cDNA or gDNA derived from T cells, B-cell-depleted T cells, or PBMCs.

Per the germline V gene, CDR1 is SGHTA and CDR2 is FQGTGA. V dropped 5 bases and J dropped 5; count of bases not matched to a gene: 13. CDR3 length: 16 residues. Study processing details: Amplified reference gene primers provided the basis for estimating nucleated cell counts. The data were produced by immunoSEQ multiplex PCR, yet TCRdb's version contains in-frame clones alone and is incomplete. V and J calls plus clone size are reproduced from that table; the DNA served to infer D and trimming. The sample comprises 140,000 to 150,000 clones, approximately 90% of which are singletons, and under 3% rests with the top ten.

The clonotype comes from a man between 60 and 75 years old with active or convalescent COVID-19. Material for sequencing was peripheral blood. J is TRBJ2-5 and V is TRBV7-3; 8 nucleotides agree with TRBD2. The CDR3 coding sequence is TGTGCCAGCAGCCTCTCTGCGGGGGGCCTCCAGGAGACCCAGTACTTC. Its translation: CASSLSAGGLQETQYF.